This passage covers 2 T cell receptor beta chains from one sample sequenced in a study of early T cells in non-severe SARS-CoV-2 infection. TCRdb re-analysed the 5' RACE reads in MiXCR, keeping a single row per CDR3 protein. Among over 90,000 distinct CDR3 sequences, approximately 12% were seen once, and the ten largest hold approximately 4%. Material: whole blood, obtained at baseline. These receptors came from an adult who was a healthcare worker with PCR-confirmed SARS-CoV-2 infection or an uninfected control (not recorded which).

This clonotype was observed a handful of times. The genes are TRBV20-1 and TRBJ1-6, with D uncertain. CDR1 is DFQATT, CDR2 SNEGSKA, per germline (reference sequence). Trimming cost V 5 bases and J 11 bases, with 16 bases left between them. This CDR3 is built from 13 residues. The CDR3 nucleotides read TGCAGTGCTCCCACGGAAGGGTTAACACCCCTCCACTTT. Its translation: CSAPTEGLTPLHF.

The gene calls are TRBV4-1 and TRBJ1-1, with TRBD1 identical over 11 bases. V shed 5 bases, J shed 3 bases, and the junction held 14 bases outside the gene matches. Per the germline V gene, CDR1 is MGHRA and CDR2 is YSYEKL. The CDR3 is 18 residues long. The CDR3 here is CASSYRDRGRSMDTEAFF. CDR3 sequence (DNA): TGCGCCAGCAGCTACCGGGACAGGGGGAGGTCGATGGACACTGAAGCTTTCTTT.